This T cell receptor beta chain stems from a study of blood T cell repertoires in COVID-19. Whole-study context: From the United States, Italy and Spain came samples of acute and convalescent COVID-19.

V lost 5 bases and J lost 7, with 11 bases in between. The length of the CDR3 is 13 residues. Germline-derived CDR1 and CDR2 are SGHTA and FQGTGA. Only one count was recorded for this clone. TCRdb's copy holds only in-frame clones and misses some; the assay was immunoSEQ multiplex PCR. The sample lists roughly 350,000 clones, over 75% occurring once. The receptor comes from a woman aged 30 to 39 with COVID-19, enrolled during active disease. This sequence joins TRBV7-3 and TRBJ2-2; perhaps TRBD2 as D (5 bases). Sequenced input: peripheral blood. CDR3 loop: CASSPDSVGELFF. CDR3 DNA sequence: TGTGCCAGCAGCCCGGACTCGGTCGGGGAGCTGTTTTTT.